This T cell receptor (beta chain) was retrieved from a study of T cells in Graves' hyperthyroidism and ophthalmopathy. Study-level information: Sampling of peripheral blood happened at initial diagnosis, prior to any treatment. Points from the study as a whole: Ophthalmopathy and stable hyperthyroidism were told apart by a 13 V-J model. It was a median about 6.5 months before onset that the model predicted ophthalmopathy.

V shed 0 bases, J shed 4 bases, and the junction held 8 bases outside the gene matches. The CDR3 covers 16 residues. Germline CDR1 MGHRA, CDR2 YSYEKL. Amplification of TCR beta CDR3 regions was performed using RNA transcripts as template. With the HTBI primer set, the TCR CDR3 went through a first round of RT-PCR. TCRdb re-derived calls from the multiplex PCR reads in MiXCR, one entry per CDR3 protein. The sample shows hundreds of thousands of distinct CDR3 sequences, 15% of them seen only once. At least 3 on the Clinical Activity Score was recorded for ophthalmopathy patients, who also had NOSPECS grade at least 4 and duration under 3 months. Turning to this clonotype: The antigen is unknown.

This clonotype was sampled from a woman aged 55 to 70 with Graves' ophthalmopathy. V usage is TRBV4-1 and J usage is TRBJ2-7, with TRBD1 matching 8 bases. Sequenced: blood. The CDR3 here is CASSQEGGQGGYEQYF. CDR3 coding DNA: TGCGCCAGCAGCCAAGAAGGAGGACAGGGTGGATACGAGCAGTACTTC.